This T cell receptor (beta chain) is drawn from a study of T cell repertoires in cytomegalovirus infection. Study as a whole: Matching HLA type and CMV infection were both indicated by public TCR beta signatures.

TCRdb independently ran MiXCR on the reads; one entry per CDR3 protein. Of 350,000 to 500,000 distinct CDR3 sequences in the sample, approximately 30% were seen once. This clonotype was counted at least ten times. Its antigen remains unidentified. CDR1 is SGHTA, CDR2 FQGNSA, per germline. The CDR3 sequence is 15 residues long. V gave up 2 bases and J gave up 4 bases, with 14 bases separating them. The study, taken as a whole, reports: Individuals carrying CMV plus the relevant HLA were identified by cumulative frequency of public TCR beta families. HLA-C-restricted, CMV-specific TCR beta clonotypes were dominant ex vivo.

The sample consisted of PBMCs. The TCR originated in a human donor in good health (CMV status not recorded). Some clones in this sample may be carry-over from other donors' samples. The chain is built from TRBV7-2 and TRBJ1-1, with D uncertain. The CDR3 sequence is CASSLFTSGGTEAFF. The CDR3 DNA follows: TGTGCCAGCAGCTTATTCACCTCAGGAGGCACTGAAGCTTTCTTT.